Below, one T cell receptor (beta chain) is given with its context. Its antigen is currently unknown. Profiling relied on immunoSEQ multiplex PCR, and the TCRdb table lists in-frame clones only, not all of them. This sample has about 72,000 clones; around nine tenths occur once, and the top ten carry approximately 25%. This record comes from a study of T cell responses to AZD1222 COVID-19 vaccine. Overall study context: The study pooled second doses at about 4 or about 12 weeks.

Overall study results and limits: Seropositive status at baseline applied to only six AZD1222 recipients.

This sequence was found in an adult in good health. The specimen comprised peripheral blood, sampled on day 0 of AZD1222 vaccination.

CDR3 sequence reads: CASSFGLEQYF. DNA for the CDR3: TGTGCCAGCAGTTTTGGCCTCGAGCAGTACTTC. The rearrangement links TRBV28 to TRBJ2-7, with D hard to call. Trimming stripped 3 bases from V and 6 bases from J, with 6 bases between. CDR1 is MDHEN, CDR2 SYDVKM, per germline. The CDR3 is made up of 11 amino acids.